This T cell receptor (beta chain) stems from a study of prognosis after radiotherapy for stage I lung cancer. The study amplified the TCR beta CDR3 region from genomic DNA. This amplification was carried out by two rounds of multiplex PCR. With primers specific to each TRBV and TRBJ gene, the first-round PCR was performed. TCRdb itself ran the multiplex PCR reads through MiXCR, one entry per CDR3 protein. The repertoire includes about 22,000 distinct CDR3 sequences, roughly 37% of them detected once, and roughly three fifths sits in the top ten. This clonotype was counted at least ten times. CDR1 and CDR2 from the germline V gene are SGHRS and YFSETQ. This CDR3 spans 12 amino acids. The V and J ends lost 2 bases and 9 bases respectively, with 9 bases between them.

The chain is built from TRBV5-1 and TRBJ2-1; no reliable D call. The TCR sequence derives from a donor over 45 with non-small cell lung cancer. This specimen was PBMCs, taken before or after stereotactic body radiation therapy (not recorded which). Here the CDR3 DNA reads TGCGCCAGCAGCTTTCTATCTGGTGAGCAGTTCTTC. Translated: CASSFLSGEQFF.